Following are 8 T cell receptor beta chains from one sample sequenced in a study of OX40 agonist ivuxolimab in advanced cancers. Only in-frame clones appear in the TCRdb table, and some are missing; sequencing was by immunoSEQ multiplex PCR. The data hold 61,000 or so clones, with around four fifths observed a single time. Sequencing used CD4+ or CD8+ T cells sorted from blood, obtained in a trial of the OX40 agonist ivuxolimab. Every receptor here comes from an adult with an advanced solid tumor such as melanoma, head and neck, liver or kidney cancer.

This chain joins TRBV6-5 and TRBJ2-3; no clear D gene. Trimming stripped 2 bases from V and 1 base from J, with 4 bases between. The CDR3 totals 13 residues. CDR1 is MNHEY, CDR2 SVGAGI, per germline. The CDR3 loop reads CASSYLGTDTQYF. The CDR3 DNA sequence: TGTGCCAGCAGTTACCTTGGCACAGATACGCAGTATTTT.

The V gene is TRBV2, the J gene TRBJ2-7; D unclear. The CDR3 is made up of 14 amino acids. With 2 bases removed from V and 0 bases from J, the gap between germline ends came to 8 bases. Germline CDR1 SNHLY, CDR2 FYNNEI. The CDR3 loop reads CASSELGNSYEQYF. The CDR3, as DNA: TGTGCCAGCAGTGAACTGGGGAACTCCTACGAGCAGTACTTC.

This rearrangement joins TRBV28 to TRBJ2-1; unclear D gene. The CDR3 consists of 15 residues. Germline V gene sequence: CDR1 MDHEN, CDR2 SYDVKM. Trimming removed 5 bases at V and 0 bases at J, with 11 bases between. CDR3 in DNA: TGTGCCAGCAGTGCCATTGTCGGCTCCTACAATGAGCAGTTCTTC. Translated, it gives CASSAIVGSYNEQFF.

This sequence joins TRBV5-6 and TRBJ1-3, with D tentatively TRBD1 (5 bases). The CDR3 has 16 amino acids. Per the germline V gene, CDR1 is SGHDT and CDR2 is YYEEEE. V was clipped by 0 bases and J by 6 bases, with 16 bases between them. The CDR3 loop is CASSLVGVGMENTIYF. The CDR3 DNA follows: TGTGCCAGCAGCTTGGTGGGGGTAGGGATGGAAAACACCATATATTTT.

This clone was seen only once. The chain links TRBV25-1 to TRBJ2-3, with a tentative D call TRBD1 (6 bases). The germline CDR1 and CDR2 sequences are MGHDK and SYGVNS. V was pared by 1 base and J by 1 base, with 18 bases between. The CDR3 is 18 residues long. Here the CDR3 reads CASSEWVGRGKGTDTQYF. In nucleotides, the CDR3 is TGTGCCAGCAGTGAATGGGTGGGCAGGGGAAAGGGCACAGATACGCAGTATTTT.

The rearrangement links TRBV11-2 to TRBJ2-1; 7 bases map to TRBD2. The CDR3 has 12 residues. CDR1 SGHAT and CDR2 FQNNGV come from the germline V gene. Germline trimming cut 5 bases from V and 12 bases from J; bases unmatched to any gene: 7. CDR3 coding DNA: TGTGCCAGCAGCCTGGGGGGGTTTCGGCAGTTCTTC. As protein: CASSLGGFRQFF.

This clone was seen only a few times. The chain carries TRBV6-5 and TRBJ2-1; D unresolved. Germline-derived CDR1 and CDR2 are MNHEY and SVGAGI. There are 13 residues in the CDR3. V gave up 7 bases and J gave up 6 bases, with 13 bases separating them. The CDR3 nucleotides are TGTGCCAGCACCCACCCCACGGGCAATGAGCAGTTCTTC. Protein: CASTHPTGNEQFF.

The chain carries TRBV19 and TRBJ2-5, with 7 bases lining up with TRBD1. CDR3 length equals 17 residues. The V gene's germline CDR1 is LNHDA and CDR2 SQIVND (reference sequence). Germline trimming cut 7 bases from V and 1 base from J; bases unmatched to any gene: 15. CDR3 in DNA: TGTGCCAGTAAAAGGGGTGCGCAGGGGGACCTCCAAGAGACCCAGTACTTC. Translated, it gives CASKRGAQGDLQETQYF.